The following is a T cell receptor beta chain sequence with its context. The antigen it binds to is not known. It has no much larger one-base neighbor in the sample; base qualities were not kept. The library came from the immunoSEQ multiplex PCR assay. The multiplex PCR relied on a mix of 60 forward primers for TCR Vbeta segments and 13 reverse primers for TCR Jbeta segments. Amplification of the CDR3 region of rearranged TCR beta genes was performed with a multiplex PCR assay on genomic DNA. On the Illumina HiSeq System, the amplified TCR beta libraries were sequenced as 87-base-pair reads. The study's processing was this. Across the 640 or so repertoires, a later analysis counted about 81 million unique TCR beta chains, some 11 million of which were shared by at least two donors. A nearest-neighbor algorithm error-corrected the raw reads and collapsed the reads into unique sequences, merging closely related sequences to remove PCR and sequencing errors. Alignment of CDR3 sequences to IMGT reference sequences was used to assign V, D and J gene segments. Each retained sequence needed at least a six-nucleotide match to both a V gene segment and a J gene segment. A rearrangement counted as productive if the CDR3 had no stop codons and remained in frame with V and J, and every other rearrangement counted as non-productive. Following IMGT convention, CDR3 was defined as the stretch from the second conserved V-encoded cysteine to the conserved J-encoded phenylalanine. The earlier analysis of a few hundred of the donors excluded sequences that lacked an unambiguous match to a single V gene segment. An earlier analysis of 550 to 650 of the donors classified V segments as functional when productive rearrangements were above 56.7% and as segregating when the standard deviation between donors was above 5%. To diagnose cytomegalovirus status from the catalog of TCR beta chain sequences, a statistical classification framework was built. A later analysis assigned V and J genes by comparing TCR nucleotide sequences with IMGT/GENE-DB human TR gene sequences. The TCRdist pipeline was used in a later analysis to assign CDR3 sequences and most-parsimonious VDJ recombination scenarios. In a later analysis, each TCR beta chain was defined by its CDR3 amino acid sequence together with its V-gene family, and reads lacking a unique V-gene family were excluded. A later analysis removed several hundred highly shared, low-generation-probability nucleotide sequences to deal with suspected cross-contamination and a sequencing artifact. A later analysis calculated a clonal expansion index for each public chain from normalized within-repertoire ranks of inferred template counts. A later analysis computed generation probabilities with a VDJ recombination model fitted to out-of-frame rearrangements, and checked the results against IGoR. In a later analysis, hypergeometric tests were used to score TCR-TCR, TCR-HLA and TCR-CMV co-occurrence, with a repertoire-size bias correction applied to TCR pairs. In a later analysis, false discovery rates were estimated by permuting HLA or CMV assignments 20 times. In a later analysis, co-occurring TCRs were grouped using DBSCAN, with TCRdist sequence similarity added in when clustering inside HLA-allele-positive subsets. Repertoires with fewer than 30,000 or more than 120,000 public chains were left out of co-occurrence clustering, as were five repertoires with anomalous nucleotide sharing. The immuneACCESS repertoire file appears here via TCRdb, limited to in-frame rearrangements. These files lack a portion of the clones; in checked studies, under half of the deficit traces to unresolved V genes, and the cause of the others is not known. The V and J calls and the clone size are those of that table, but D and trimming were determined from the DNA. Within this sample are about 75,000 clones, with 80% to 90% of them counted one time only. The ten largest account for about 20% of the sample.

As encoded in the germline V gene, CDR1 is KGHSH while CDR2 is LQKENI. The CDR3 has 15 amino acids, counting the end cysteine and phenylalanine. Kept here is only the CDR3 DNA, which spans 45 bases and is read in frame from base 1. Here V drops 2 bases and J drops 4 bases, and the junction holds 3 bases not matched to any gene. The data were obtained in a study of cytomegalovirus exposure and HLA in healthy donors (dated by TCRdb to 2017 to 2019). The study in broad terms: An earlier analysis of approximately 550 of the donors reported more than 250 Gb of sequence data and about 100 million unique TCR beta sequences from about 179 million T cells. An early release covering about 600 HLA-typed donors comprised 250 to 350 gigabases of sequencing data and roughly 85 million unique TCR sequences. Of the roughly 390 genotyped donors, 70% to 90% were placed in the genetic ancestry cluster associated with self-reported Caucasian donors. The study aimed to test whether signatures of past pathogen exposure could be identified by cataloging public T cell receptors. The study profiled the T cell repertoires of under 700 subjects by immunosequencing and related them to cytomegalovirus serostatus. In addition to the first cohort of hundreds of subjects, a separate validation cohort of approximately 120 different subjects was used. The study combined high-throughput TCR immunosequencing, statistical association of individual TCRs with disease status, and machine learning to predict cytomegalovirus infection status. In a later analysis, previously published TCR beta repertoires from some 640 donors were re-analyzed and high-resolution HLA genotyping was added so that TCR occurrence patterns could be studied. In the later analysis, no new phenotypic data were used to find candidate immune exposures; instead, reliance was placed on TCR beta sequences and their occurrence across donors. In an earlier analysis of 587 of the donors, high-throughput TCR beta sequencing was used to judge whether each TCR beta V gene segment behaved as functional or pseudogenic. Donor age, sex, ethnicity and CMV serostatus were collected together with the repertoire data. A later genetic analysis took genome-wide SNP genotypes for about 65% of the 666 donors and used that subset as a discovery cohort. Every discovery cohort repertoire had been produced on one sequencing platform. HLA typing covered class I and class II loci at four-digit resolution. Typing coverage differed by locus: A, B, C, DRB1 and DQB1 were typed in roughly 620-630 donors, DQA1 in 522, DPA1 in roughly 590, and DPB1 in around 490. Five DR-DQ haplotypes were handled as single units for association and clustering because linkage in the cohort was strong. Among 300 to 450 genotyped donors of the cohort, an average of about 240,000 unique TCR beta nucleotide sequences were sequenced per donor, roughly 18% of them non-productive. Broader findings and caveats from the paper: The presence/absence analyses assumed that sequencing depth was roughly uniform across donors, and that assumption may not be true. A further reported finding was that TCR beta sequences accurately predicted the HLA-A and HLA-B alleles for most subjects in the first cohort. While some public TCRs were present in many individuals, most TCR sequences turned up only very rarely across donors. When HLA alleles, especially DR and DQ, strongly co-occurred, attributing TCR associations to individual alleles was difficult. This cohort had only TCR beta chains sequenced, and the lack of alpha or paired-chain data limited which features could be detected. Because counts were too low, some 16 rarely observed V segments, including chromosome 9 orphons, were excluded from the earlier analysis of fewer than 650 of the donors. In a later analysis, 16,951 TCR beta sequences were associated with specific HLA alleles at a false discovery rate of 0.05. Linkage disequilibrium might explain the correlated functional status among segregating V segments, but an unknown experimental factor could not be ruled out. Broadly in line with IMGT annotations, most TCR beta V segments showed up in productive rearrangements about 87% or about 30% of the time in an earlier analysis of 587 of the donors. In a later analysis, several top co-occurrence clusters were reported to appear linked to parvovirus B19, influenza, CMV and Epstein-Barr virus. Some IMGT-functional V segments, including TRBV6-2 and TRBV6-3, could not be told apart with the 87-base-pair reads, so those segments were excluded. The study gave a list of 150 to 200 TCR beta chains associated with cytomegalovirus. According to a later genetic analysis, donors in an Asian-associated ancestry cluster had fewer N-insertions in productive TCRs than the approximately 650-donor mean. In a later genetic analysis, a missense DCLRE1C variant was associated with V-gene and J-gene trimming of TCR beta chains, and the association was replicated in an independent cohort. In a later analysis, HLA-associated TCR beta chains showed more clonal expansion and lower generation probabilities than non-associated chains that were equally common. A later analysis found that most CMV-associated TCR beta chains appeared HLA-restricted, with HLA associations seemingly driven largely by CMV exposure. In a later analysis, TCR association rates were found to vary across HLA loci, with the most associated TCRs seen for DRB1 alleles and the fewest for HLA-C alleles. The authors suggested that the approach could potentially be extended to other disease states and immunological phenotypes. The only immune exposure information available for the cohort was CMV serostatus. In both the original and validation cohorts, the classifier was reported to diagnose cytomegalovirus status with high specificity and sensitivity. A few of the identified cytomegalovirus-associated TCR beta chains were confirmed in vitro to be specific for cytomegalovirus antigens. Because HLA typing was unavailable for some donors at each locus, only the typed subset was used in association tests. A group of highly shared sequence variants was considered likely to be a technical artifact of the sequencing pipeline.

The cohort consisted of 650 to 700 healthy bone marrow donors. All cohort members were sampled while nominally healthy, although unrecorded immune exposures were likely present. The donor tested CMV seropositive and was one of the 289 seropositive cohort members. Each donor provided a peripheral blood sample, and peripheral blood mononuclear cells were used for TCR beta sequencing. The Qiagen DNeasy Blood Extraction Kit was used to extract genomic DNA from the blood cell samples. Sequenced: PBMCs. The receptor's source is a man between 65 and 85 years old in good health and CMV-seropositive. The chain uses TRBV18 and TRBJ1-5; 9 middle bases align to TRBD1. This receptor has the CDR3 CASSPGTGWNQPQHF. The DNA is as follows: TGTGCCAGCTCACCAGGGACAGGGTGGAATCAGCCCCAGCATTTT.